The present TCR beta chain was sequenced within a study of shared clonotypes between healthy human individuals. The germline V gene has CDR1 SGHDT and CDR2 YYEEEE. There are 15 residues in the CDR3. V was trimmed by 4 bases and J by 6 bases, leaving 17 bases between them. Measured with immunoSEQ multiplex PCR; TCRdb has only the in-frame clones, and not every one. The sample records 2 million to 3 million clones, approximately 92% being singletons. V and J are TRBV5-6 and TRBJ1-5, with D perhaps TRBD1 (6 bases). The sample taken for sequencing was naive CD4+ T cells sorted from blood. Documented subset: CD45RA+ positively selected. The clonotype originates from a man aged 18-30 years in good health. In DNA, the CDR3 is TGTGCCAGCAGCCCGGGACGGGGGGGCAGTCAGCCCCAGCATTTT. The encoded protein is CASSPGRGGSQPQHF.